This T cell receptor (beta chain) was captured by sequencing in a study of patients and donors after allogeneic stem cell transplantation. TCRdb processed the RT-PCR reads anew with MiXCR; each CDR3 protein has one entry. The sample shows about 160,000 distinct CDR3 sequences, approximately 35% of them seen only once. The CDR3 loop spans 16 amino acids. Trimming took 6 bases from V and 0 from J; bases not matched to a gene: 8. The germline gives CDR1 MNHEY, CDR2 SVGAGI. The chain carries TRBV6-5 and TRBJ1-5, with 7 bases aligning to TRBD1. Sequencing input: blood, either unsorted or a sorted T cell fraction (not recorded which). The source is a human donor who was either an allogeneic HSCT recipient or a stem cell or donor lymphocyte infusion donor (not recorded which). It is not recorded whose cells these are; they may come from a transplant donor. CDR3 sequence (DNA): TGTGCCAGCAGCTCCGGGACAGCCTTTAGCAATCAGCCCCAGCATTTT. It specifies CASSSGTAFSNQPQHF.